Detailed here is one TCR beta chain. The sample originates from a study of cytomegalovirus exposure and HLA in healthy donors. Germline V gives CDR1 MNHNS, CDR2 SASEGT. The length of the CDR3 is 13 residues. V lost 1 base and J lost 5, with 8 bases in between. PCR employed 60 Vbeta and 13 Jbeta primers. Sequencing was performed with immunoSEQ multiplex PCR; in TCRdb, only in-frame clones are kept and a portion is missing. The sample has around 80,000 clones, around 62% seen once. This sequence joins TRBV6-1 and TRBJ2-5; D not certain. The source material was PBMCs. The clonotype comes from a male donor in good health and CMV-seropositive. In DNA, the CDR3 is TGTGCCAGCAGTGAAGTAATTTTTGAGACCCAGTACTTC. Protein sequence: CASSEVIFETQYF.